This T cell receptor beta chain was sequenced for a study of blood T cells in healthy people across ages. Points from the study as a whole: Roughly linear declines in TCR beta diversity per million T cells occurred with age. A greater number of naive CD4+ cells and higher diversity distinguished long-lived donors from aged donors.

Germline V gene lookup returns CDR1 SQVTM and CDR2 ANQGSEA. This CDR3 is 13 amino acids long. V was shortened by 4 bases and J by 0 bases, with 4 bases between the two germline ends. This clonotype was recorded many times. The antigen is undetermined. For the second PCR, which ran for about 7 to 11 cycles, a sample-barcoded 5' primer and a J-beta primer mix were used. A template-switch adaptor containing 12 random nucleotides labeled each cDNA molecule. Via MiXCR, TCRdb re-called the 5' RACE reads, giving one row per CDR3 protein. The sample lists some 880,000 distinct CDR3 sequences; about 37% were seen once.

This TCR derives from a man between 18 and 29 years old in good health. Sequencing was carried out using blood. This chain connects TRBV29-1 to TRBJ2-6; no firm D call. In DNA, the CDR3 is TGCAGCGTTGCGACCTCTGGGGCCAACGTCCTGACTTTC. Encoded protein: CSVATSGANVLTF.